One sample yielded the 23 T cell receptor beta chains listed below, sequenced in a study of blood T cell repertoires in COVID-19 (dated by TCRdb to the early 2020s). The library was obtained by the immunoSEQ multiplex PCR assay. Sourced from immuneACCESS, this table was stored by TCRdb with only in-frame sequences that have V and J called. A share of the clones is absent; for the studies checked, an unresolved V gene accounts for under half, and the remainder has no known explanation. This sample comprises roughly 230,000 clones, 80% to 85% of them detected only once. The ten largest account for around 3.5% of the sample. The sequencing sample was made of PBMCs or T cells enriched from blood (not recorded which). The receptors here all came from a man aged 45-65 years who had recovered from COVID-19.

The chain couples TRBV7-2 to TRBJ2-5; D is possibly TRBD2 (6 bases). With 3 bases removed from V and 5 bases from J, the gap between germline ends came to 13 bases. Germline assignment: CDR1 SGHTA and CDR2 FQGNSA. This CDR3 comprises 14 residues. CDR3 region: CASSFGTFGETQYF. The CDR3 DNA sequence: TGTGCCAGCAGCTTCGGGACTTTCGGGGAGACCCAGTACTTC.

The chain is built from TRBV27 and TRBJ2-1; 7 nucleotides agree with TRBD2. The J segment lost 2 bases and the V segment lost 0 bases, leaving 7 bases of the junction unmatched. This CDR3 comprises 17 residues. Germline CDR1 and CDR2: MNHEY and SMNVEV (reference sequence). CDR3 sequence (DNA): TGTGCCAGCAGTTTATCCGTACTAGCGAGACCCTACAATGAGCAGTTCTTC. It is translated as CASSLSVLARPYNEQFF.

This clone was seen once. V is TRBV7-6 and J is TRBJ2-3; tentatively, D is TRBD2 (6 bases). Trimming pared 5 bases from V and 4 bases from J, leaving 16 bases between. CDR1 is SGHVS and CDR2 is FNYEAQ in the germline V gene. The CDR3 is made up of 15 amino acids. The CDR3 here is CASSPGGPGADTQYF. The CDR3 coding sequence is TGTGCCAGCAGCCCCGGAGGGCCGGGCGCAGATACGCAGTATTTT.

The rearrangement links TRBV6-2 or TRBV6-3 to TRBJ2-7; 7 bases line up with TRBD2. The J segment lost 4 bases and the V segment lost 0 bases, leaving 12 bases of the junction unmatched. The CDR3 sequence is 17 residues long. CDR1 MNHEY and CDR2 SVGEGT come from the germline V gene. CDR3 in amino acids: CASSYSRLAGDLYEQYF. The CDR3 bases are TGTGCCAGCAGTTACTCGAGACTGGCGGGGGACCTGTACGAGCAGTACTTC.

The chain links TRBV6-5 to TRBJ1-6, with 10 bases fitting TRBD1. From germline, CDR1 is MNHEY and CDR2 SVGAGI. V was clipped by 6 bases and J by 9 bases; unmatched bases: 8. The CDR3 runs to 15 residues. CDR3 DNA: TGTGCCAGCAGCCTACTGGACAGGGGGGCTTCACCCCTCCACTTT. It encodes CASSLLDRGASPLHF.

This sequence joins TRBV27 and TRBJ1-1, with 7 nucleotides matching TRBD1. The CDR3 is 16 amino acids. V lost 5 bases, J lost 5 bases, and 14 bases stayed unmatched. Germline V gives CDR1 MNHEY, CDR2 SMNVEV (reference sequence). CDR3 protein: CASSAPQGVIGTEAFF. In DNA, the CDR3 is TGTGCCAGCAGTGCCCCTCAGGGGGTGATCGGGACTGAAGCTTTCTTT.

This rearrangement joins TRBV11-3 to TRBJ1-1; D is unresolved. Germline-derived CDR1 and CDR2 are SGHNT and YENEEA. CDR3 length: 13 residues. Deletions cut 1 base from V and 7 bases from J, with 10 bases between. DNA for the CDR3: TGTGCCAGCAGCTTAGCGGGCCGGGGTGAAGCTTTCTTT. Its protein product is CASSLAGRGEAFF.

The chain has TRBV9 and TRBJ1-2; TRBD1 matches 8 bases. Germline V gene sequence: CDR1 SGDLS, CDR2 YYNGEE. Germline trimming cut 6 bases from V and 7 bases from J; bases unmatched to any gene: 20. CDR3 length equals 17 residues. The CDR3 spells CASTTSETGATFSGYTF. In DNA form, the CDR3 reads TGTGCCAGCACGACGTCAGAGACAGGGGCAACGTTTAGTGGCTACACCTTC.

The gene calls are TRBV27 and TRBJ2-5; 12 nucleotides match TRBD1. CDR1 and CDR2 (germline): MNHEY, SMNVEV (reference sequence). The CDR3 contains 18 residues. J gave up 5 bases and V 5 bases, and 15 bases lay outside the gene matches. CDR3 amino acids: CASSLAAGTGGKGETQYF. The DNA for the CDR3 is TGTGCCAGCAGTCTTGCTGCCGGGACAGGGGGCAAGGGGGAGACCCAGTACTTC.

This sequence joins TRBV7-2 and TRBJ2-3; no clear D gene. The CDR3 contains 14 residues. Germline CDR1 and CDR2: SGHTA and FQGNSA. V lost 1 base, J lost 2 bases, and 7 bases lay in between. CDR3 in amino acids: CASSLGLDTDTQYF. Here the CDR3 DNA reads TGTGCCAGCAGCTTAGGGCTAGACACAGATACGCAGTATTTT. Together with reference TRBV7-2 and TRBJ2-3, the CDR3 gives the full variable domain: GAGVSQSPSNKVTEKGKDVELRCDPISGHTALYWYRQSLGQGLEFLIYFQGNSAPDKSGLPSDRFSAERTGGSVSTLTIQRTQQEDSAVYLCASSLGLDTDTQYFGPGTRLTVL.

The genes are TRBV19 and TRBJ2-3, with D tentatively TRBD2 (7 bases). CDR1 and CDR2 from the germline V gene are LNHDA and SQIVND (reference sequence). The CDR3 covers 17 residues. Trimming cost V 4 bases and J 7 bases, with 24 bases left between them. CDR3 protein: CASSTPRSSGGGYTQYF. In DNA, the CDR3 is TGTGCCAGTAGTACCCCTCGATCTAGCGGAGGGGGTTATACGCAGTATTTT.

This sequence joins TRBV4-1 and TRBJ2-7, with a possible D match to TRBD1 (7 bases). V shed 1 base and J shed 3 bases, with 13 bases lying between them. The length of the CDR3 is 15 residues. Germline V gene lookup returns CDR1 MGHRA and CDR2 YSYEKL. This CDR3 reads CASSQVSQGGYEQYF. DNA of the CDR3: TGCGCCAGCAGCCAAGTGAGCCAGGGGGGCTACGAGCAGTACTTC.

The CDR3 loop reads CASSLSGWGRVVDEQYF. CDR3 in DNA: TGTGCCAGCAGCTTATCCGGGTGGGGCAGGGTGGTCGACGAGCAGTACTTC. The gene calls are TRBV7-9 and TRBJ2-7; maybe TRBD1 (5 bases). CDR1 and CDR2 (germline): SEHNR, FQNEAQ (reference sequence). The CDR3 extends over 17 amino acids. Trimming took 2 bases from V and 5 from J, leaving 22 bases between them.

Only one count was recorded for this clone. V is TRBV10-3 and J is TRBJ1-2; 8 nucleotides line up with TRBD1. The CDR3 totals 13 residues. Germline CDR1 is ENHRY and CDR2 is SYGVKD. Trimming took 6 bases from V and 7 from J; bases not matched to a gene: 7. The CDR3 protein is CAISTDRGRGYTF. CDR3 in DNA: TGTGCCATCAGCACCGACAGGGGTCGTGGCTACACCTTC.

This clone was seen only once. The genes are TRBV10-3 and TRBJ1-1; 7 positions agree with TRBD1. V was clipped by 5 bases and J by 2 bases; unmatched bases: 5. The CDR3 extends over 14 amino acids. Germline loops: CDR1 ENHRY, CDR2 SYGVKD. CDR3 sequence reads: CAISLGQLNTEAFF. Written as DNA, the CDR3 is TGTGCCATCAGTCTGGGACAGCTCAACACTGAAGCTTTCTTT.

The J gene is TRBJ2-5, the V gene TRBV7-2; D is unclear. The V gene lost 5 bases and the J gene lost 5 bases, with 21 bases spanning the gap. CDR3 length equals 16 residues. Per germline, CDR1 SGHTA and CDR2 FQGNSA. This chain's CDR3 is CASSPLVDSPRETQYF. CDR3 sequence (DNA): TGTGCCAGCAGCCCCCTGGTTGACTCTCCCCGGGAGACCCAGTACTTC.

CDR3 in amino acids: CASSSSTTSGGLTEQYF. The DNA for the CDR3 is TGTGCCAGCAGTTCGTCAACTACTAGCGGGGGTCTGACGGAGCAGTACTTC. This chain links TRBV6-2 or TRBV6-3 with TRBJ2-7; 11 positions match TRBD2. Germline CDR1 reads MNHEY; CDR2 reads SVGEGT. The J segment lost 7 bases and the V segment lost 4 bases, leaving 15 bases of the junction unmatched. This CDR3 spans 17 amino acids.

The chain recombines TRBV5-1 with TRBJ1-5, with unresolved D. The CDR3 runs to 16 residues. Germline loops: CDR1 SGHRS, CDR2 YFSETQ. Trimming stripped 0 bases from V and 1 base from J, with 11 bases between. CDR3 sequence (DNA): TGCGCCAGCAGCTTGGCCCCGGGTGCGAGCAATCAGCCCCAGCATTTT. Protein: CASSLAPGASNQPQHF. The whole variable domain, remainder taken from reference TRBV5-1 and TRBJ1-5, is KAGVTQTPRYLIKTRGQQVTLSCSPISGHRSVSWYQQTPGQGLQFLFEYFSETQRNKGNFPGRFSGRQFSNSRSEMNVSTLELGDSALYLCASSLAPGASNQPQHFGDGTRLSIL.

V is TRBV27 and J is TRBJ1-1, with D possibly being TRBD1 (6 bases). CDR1 and CDR2 from the germline V gene are MNHEY and SMNVEV (reference sequence). Trimming took 5 bases from V and 8 from J, leaving 18 bases between them. CDR3 length: 14 residues. CDR3 residues: CASSPQGIGPEAFF. In nucleotides, the CDR3 is TGTGCCAGCAGTCCACAGGGAATTGGACCAGAAGCTTTCTTT.

V is TRBV10-3 and J is TRBJ2-7; possibly TRBD1 for D (6 bases). The ends were cut back, 2 bases at V and 4 bases at J, with 21 bases in the middle. The CDR3 consists of 17 residues. Germline V gives CDR1 ENHRY, CDR2 SYGVKD. This CDR3 is CAISEPPGTQKSYEQYF. The CDR3 DNA sequence: TGTGCCATCAGTGAGCCCCCCGGGACACAGAAATCGTACGAGCAGTACTTC.

The chain combines TRBV6-4 with TRBJ2-1; 7 bases map to TRBD2. This CDR3 is 16 amino acids long. From germline, CDR1 is MRHNA and CDR2 SNTAGT. The J segment lost 6 bases and the V segment lost 5 bases, leaving 13 bases of the junction unmatched. The CDR3 loop is CASSRNIGLVGNEQFF. The CDR3 DNA follows: TGTGCCAGCAGTAGAAACATTGGACTAGTAGGCAATGAGCAGTTCTTC.

The V call is TRBV4-2, the J call TRBJ2-1; 7 bases are shared with TRBD2. Trimming removed 4 bases from V and 5 bases from J; junction bases left unmatched: 11. The V gene's germline CDR1 is LGHNA and CDR2 YNFKEQ. The CDR3 has 16 residues. In nucleotides, the CDR3 is TGTGCCAGCAGCCGAGAGGCGGGACTACACAACAATGAGCAGTTCTTC. It codes for CASSREAGLHNNEQFF.

This rearrangement joins TRBV6-5 to TRBJ2-7; 7 bases are shared with TRBD1. Per germline, CDR1 MNHEY and CDR2 SVGAGI. V lost 5 bases and J lost 3; bases outside the gene matches: 7. The CDR3 extends over 14 amino acids. CDR3 bases: TGTGCCAGCAGTCCCCGACAGGGTGTCTACGAGCAGTACTTC. Protein sequence: CASSPRQGVYEQYF.